One and the same sample provided the 28 T cell receptor beta chains below, sequenced in a study of cytomegalovirus exposure and HLA in healthy donors. Amplification used 60 Vbeta primers and 13 Jbeta primers. Some clones are missing from TCRdb's copy, which holds only in-frame ones; the method was immunoSEQ multiplex PCR. The sample has 100,000 to 150,000 clones, around 81% seen once. The sample consisted of PBMCs. These receptors all stem from a man younger than 35 in good health and CMV-seronegative.

The gene calls are TRBV2 and TRBJ2-1; D unresolved. Germline V gene data show CDR1 as SNHLY and CDR2 as FYNNEI. This CDR3 is 11 amino acids long. Trimming removed 1 base at V and 9 bases at J, with 4 bases between. CDR3 sequence reads: CASSEGAEQFF. DNA for the CDR3: TGTGCCAGCAGTGAAGGAGCTGAGCAGTTCTTC.

V usage is TRBV30 and J usage is TRBJ2-7; 9 nucleotides line up with TRBD1. V was pared by 3 bases and J by 1 base, with 10 bases of the junction left unmatched. CDR3 length: 16 amino acids. The germline gives CDR1 GTSNPN, CDR2 SVGIG (reference sequence). The CDR3 nucleotides read TGTGCCTGGAGCGGCCTCCGGGACAGGGTTTCCTACGAGCAGTACTTC. Its protein is CAWSGLRDRVSYEQYF.

This clone was observed a few times. The chain carries TRBV30 and TRBJ2-1; 7 nucleotides agree with TRBD1. Germline V gives CDR1 GTSNPN, CDR2 SVGIG (reference sequence). The V gene end was trimmed by 4 bases and the J gene end by 9 bases; junction bases not matched to a gene: 3. The CDR3 sequence is 11 residues long. The CDR3 reads CAWKRDSEQFF. The CDR3 DNA is TGTGCCTGGAAAAGGGACAGTGAGCAGTTCTTC.

The chain uses TRBV21-1 and TRBJ1-1; the tabulated D call, TRBD1, remains unverified against the DNA. TRBV21-1 is recorded as a pseudogene. The CDR3 is 16 amino acids. The CDR3 here is CASSKVEGHGITEAFF. CDR3 nucleotides: TGTGCCAGCAGCAAAGTCGAGGGACATGGGATCACTGAAGCTTTCTTT.

This clone was found once. The V gene is TRBV5-6, the J gene TRBJ1-5, with 8 nucleotides matching TRBD1. There are 14 residues in the CDR3. Germline CDR1 and CDR2: SGHDT and YYEEEE. J lost 5 bases, V lost 4 bases, and 5 bases had no gene match. CDR3: CASSQDRVDQPQHF. In nucleotides, the CDR3 is TGTGCCAGCAGCCAGGACAGGGTCGATCAGCCCCAGCATTTT. Full variable domain (missing parts from reference TRBV5-6 and TRBJ1-5): DAGVTQSPTHLIKTRGQQVTLRCSPKSGHDTVSWYQQALGQGPQFIFQYYEEEERQRGNFPDRFSGHQFPNYSSELNVNALLLGDSALYLCASSQDRVDQPQHFGDGTRLSIL.

V gene TRBV9 combines with J gene TRBJ2-1; the match to TRBD2 covers 8 bases. V shed 4 bases, J shed 7 bases, and the junction held 13 bases outside the gene matches. Germline values: CDR1 SGDLS, CDR2 YYNGEE. The CDR3 loop spans 16 amino acids. The CDR3 DNA sequence: TGTGCCAGCAGCTACAATCGAGCGGGGGCCGAAAATGAGCAGTTCTTC. It encodes CASSYNRAGAENEQFF.

DNA of the CDR3: TGCGCCAGCAGCACGAGGACAGGGGCTGAAGCTTTCTTT. Amino acid sequence: CASSTRTGAEAFF. The genes are TRBV5-1 and TRBJ1-1, with TRBD1 matching over 9 bases. The CDR3 has 13 amino acids. Trimming removed 4 bases from V and 6 bases from J; junction bases left unmatched: 4. Germline V CDR1 and CDR2: SGHRS, YFSETQ.

The rearrangement uses TRBV7-9 and TRBJ1-1; unclear D gene. This CDR3 is 14 amino acids long. The V end was cut by 5 bases, the J end by 6 bases, with 16 bases between. The germline CDR1 and CDR2 sequences are SEHNR and FQNEAQ (reference sequence). The CDR3 sequence is CASSEFAVAAEAFF. The CDR3 region has the DNA TGTGCCAGCAGCGAATTCGCCGTAGCGGCTGAAGCTTTCTTT.

DNA for the CDR3: TGTGCCAGCATCCCAGCGGGGAACACCGGGGAGCTGTTTTTT. Translated, it gives CASIPAGNTGELFF. The V gene is TRBV2, the J gene TRBJ2-2, with a possible D match to TRBD2 (6 bases). Germline values: CDR1 SNHLY, CDR2 FYNNEI. This CDR3 contains 14 residues. The ends were cut back, 7 bases at V and 1 base at J, with 10 bases in the middle.

This chain joins TRBV5-1 and TRBJ1-1, with D uncertain. CDR3 length equals 14 residues. Germline CDR1 is SGHRS and CDR2 is YFSETQ. Trimming took 2 bases from V and 0 from J, leaving 8 bases between them. The CDR3 protein is CASSFNSMNTEAFF. For the CDR3, the DNA is TGCGCCAGCAGCTTCAACAGCATGAACACTGAAGCTTTCTTT.

The chain recombines TRBV7-9 with TRBJ2-3, with D possibly TRBD2 on 6 matching bases. This CDR3 has 14 residues. V lost 0 bases, J lost 9 bases, and 13 bases lay in between. Germline-derived CDR1 and CDR2 are SEHNR and FQNEAQ (reference sequence). As DNA, the CDR3 is TGTGCCAGCAGCTTAGCTGGCGCTGGGGGGACGCAGTATTTT. This codes for CASSLAGAGGTQYF.

The CDR3 here is CASSEQATEAFF. The CDR3 bases are TGTGCCAGCAGTGAACAGGCCACTGAAGCTTTCTTT. V is TRBV2 and J is TRBJ1-1; no clear D gene. CDR1 is SNHLY and CDR2 is FYNNEI in the germline V gene. CDR3 length: 12 amino acids. Between the trimmed V and J ends, which lost 2 bases and 4 bases, there was a span of 5 bases.

This chain joins TRBV6-6 and TRBJ1-2; D possibly corresponds to TRBD1 (5 bases). The CDR3 is 15 residues long. CDR1 is MNHNY and CDR2 is SVGAGI in the germline V gene (reference sequence). V gave up 5 bases and J gave up 5 bases, with 18 bases separating them. The CDR3 is CASSPQTAQGYGYTF. The CDR3 bases are TGTGCCAGCAGTCCCCAGACAGCCCAAGGGTATGGCTACACCTTC.

V gene TRBV7-2 combines with J gene TRBJ1-1; D is unclear. Trimming removed 1 base at V and 3 bases at J, with 9 bases between. The CDR3 spans 14 residues. From germline, CDR1 is SGHTA and CDR2 FQGNSA. DNA for the CDR3: TGTGCCAGCAGCTTAGGGACTTTCCACACTGAAGCTTTCTTT. This codes for CASSLGTFHTEAFF. The whole variable domain, filled in from reference TRBV7-2 and TRBJ1-1, reads GAGVSQSPSNKVTEKGKDVELRCDPISGHTALYWYRQSLGQGLEFLIYFQGNSAPDKSGLPSDRFSAERTGGSVSTLTIQRTQQEDSAVYLCASSLGTFHTEAFFGQGTRLTVV.

V gene TRBV5-6 combines with J gene TRBJ2-1, with D uncertain. The germline gives CDR1 SGHDT, CDR2 YYEEEE. There are 12 residues in the CDR3. The ends were cut back, 1 base at V and 7 bases at J, with 6 bases in the middle. DNA for the CDR3: TGTGCCAGCAGCTTGTACCGGAATGAGCAGTTCTTC. Translated: CASSLYRNEQFF. Looking up the rest from reference TRBV5-6 and TRBJ2-1 gives the full variable domain: DAGVTQSPTHLIKTRGQQVTLRCSPKSGHDTVSWYQQALGQGPQFIFQYYEEEERQRGNFPDRFSGHQFPNYSSELNVNALLLGDSALYLCASSLYRNEQFFGPGTRLTVL.

With respect to this clone: One end of the junction does not line up with germline, which may come from a read error. The chain combines TRBV7-2 with TRBJ1-3; D remains ambiguous. This CDR3 is 15 amino acids long. The germline V gene encodes CDR1 SGHTA and CDR2 FQGNSA. This CDR3 is CASSLGWSSRNTIYF. The CDR3 DNA follows: TGTGCCAGCAGCTTAGGCTGGAGCTCTAGAAACACCATATATTTT.

The chain combines TRBV7-9 with TRBJ1-4, with 7 bases identical to TRBD1. This CDR3 is built from 16 residues. Trimming cost V 5 bases and J 4 bases; bases outside gene matches: 10. Germline V gives CDR1 SEHNR, CDR2 FQNEAQ (reference sequence). This CDR3 is CASSLGGGQLNEKLFF. CDR3 coding DNA: TGTGCCAGCAGCCTCGGGGGGGGACAGCTTAATGAAAAACTGTTTTTT.

This clone showed up just once. This chain connects TRBV27 to TRBJ2-6; D perhaps matches TRBD2 (6 bases). Germline CDR1 MNHEY, CDR2 SMNVEV (reference sequence). There are 16 residues in the CDR3. V was shortened by 0 bases and J by 1 base, with 7 bases between the two germline ends. CDR3 nucleotide sequence: TGTGCCAGCAGTTTATCTCGGGGGTCTGGGGCCAACGTCCTGACTTTC. As protein: CASSLSRGSGANVLTF.

The chain links TRBV5-6 to TRBJ2-3; 11 bases are a match to TRBD1. The CDR3 spans 15 residues. Per germline, CDR1 SGHDT and CDR2 YYEEEE. After removal of 4 bases from V and 6 bases from J, the junction contained 7 bases not matched to a gene. The CDR3 loop is CASSPGTGGMDTQYF. Here the CDR3 DNA reads TGTGCCAGCAGCCCAGGGACAGGGGGAATGGATACGCAGTATTTT.

The V and J genes are TRBV11-2 and TRBJ1-1; D possibly corresponds to TRBD1 (6 bases). Germline CDR1 and CDR2: SGHAT and FQNNGV. This CDR3 spans 15 amino acids. The ends were cut back, 1 base at V and 0 bases at J, with 9 bases in the middle. The CDR3: CASSLVDRLNTEAFF. The CDR3 DNA reads TGTGCCAGCAGCTTAGTGGACAGATTGAACACTGAAGCTTTCTTT.

V and J are TRBV28 and TRBJ2-2; tentative D call: TRBD1 (6 bases). This CDR3 comprises 14 residues. Trimming pared 5 bases from V and 4 bases from J, leaving 11 bases between. The germline gives CDR1 MDHEN, CDR2 SYDVKM. CDR3 region: CASSPTGSTGELFF. Here the CDR3 DNA reads TGTGCCAGCAGTCCTACAGGGAGCACCGGGGAGCTGTTTTTT.

The DNA of the CDR3 is TGCAGCTCACGATCGGGAGAGTACGAGCAGTACTTC. Protein: CSSRSGEYEQYF. This sequence joins TRBV29-1 and TRBJ2-7, with TRBD2 as a possible D gene (6 bases). The CDR3 spans 12 residues. The germline V gene has CDR1 SQVTM and CDR2 ANQGSEA. Trimming cost V 8 bases and J 4 bases, with 15 bases left between them.

The J gene is TRBJ1-4, the V gene TRBV7-9, with TRBD1 matching over 8 bases. The CDR3 sequence is 15 residues long. Losses at the gene ends were 1 base for V and 4 bases for J; bases not matched to a gene: 2. CDR1 is SEHNR and CDR2 is FQNEAQ in the germline V gene (reference sequence). CDR3 sequence (DNA): TGTGCCAGCAGCTTAGTACAGGGGGTTAATGAAAAACTGTTTTTT. Amino acid sequence: CASSLVQGVNEKLFF.

The chain combines TRBV27 with TRBJ2-1, with 9 bases fitting TRBD2. With V trimmed by 7 bases and J by 0 bases, 10 bases remained unmatched. The germline CDR1 and CDR2 sequences are MNHEY and SMNVEV (reference sequence). This CDR3 is 17 amino acids long. The CDR3, as DNA: TGTGCCAGCACCACGGAGAGCGGGGGGAGCTCCTACAATGAGCAGTTCTTC. Translation gives CASTTESGGSSYNEQFF.

J is TRBJ1-2 and V is TRBV29-1; D possibly corresponds to TRBD1 (6 bases). The germline gives CDR1 SQVTM, CDR2 ANQGSEA. This CDR3 comprises 13 residues. The V and J ends lost 3 bases and 5 bases respectively, with 13 bases between them. CDR3 nucleotide sequence: TGCAGCGTTGACTTACAGGGAGGGTATGGCTACACCTTC. Translating it yields CSVDLQGGYGYTF.

The chain has TRBV9 and TRBJ1-1; 7 nucleotides align to TRBD1. Germline values: CDR1 SGDLS, CDR2 YYNGEE. CDR3 length equals 12 residues. Unmatched junction bases numbered 10, after V lost 5 bases and J lost 12 bases. CDR3 nucleotide sequence: TGTGCCAGCAGGGATAACAGGGGTTCGACTTTCTTT. Protein sequence: CASRDNRGSTFF.

This chain connects TRBV27 to TRBJ2-7; tentative D call: TRBD1 (8 bases). V lost 6 bases, J lost 1 base, and 16 bases lay in between. CDR1 and CDR2 from the germline V gene are MNHEY and SMNVEV (reference sequence). The length of the CDR3 is 15 residues. In nucleotides, the CDR3 is TGTGCCAGCAGACGAGCGGGACAGGTGTCCTACGAGCAGTACTTC. Translated: CASRRAGQVSYEQYF.

The rearrangement uses TRBV30 and TRBJ2-1; TRBD2 matches at 13 bases. Germline V gene sequence: CDR1 GTSNPN, CDR2 SVGIG (reference sequence). Trimming took 1 base from V and 0 from J; bases not matched to a gene: 6. This CDR3 has 18 amino acids. The CDR3 bases are TGTGCCTGGAGTGGACTAGCGGGGGGCCCAAGCTCCTACAATGAGCAGTTCTTC. This gives the protein CAWSGLAGGPSSYNEQFF.